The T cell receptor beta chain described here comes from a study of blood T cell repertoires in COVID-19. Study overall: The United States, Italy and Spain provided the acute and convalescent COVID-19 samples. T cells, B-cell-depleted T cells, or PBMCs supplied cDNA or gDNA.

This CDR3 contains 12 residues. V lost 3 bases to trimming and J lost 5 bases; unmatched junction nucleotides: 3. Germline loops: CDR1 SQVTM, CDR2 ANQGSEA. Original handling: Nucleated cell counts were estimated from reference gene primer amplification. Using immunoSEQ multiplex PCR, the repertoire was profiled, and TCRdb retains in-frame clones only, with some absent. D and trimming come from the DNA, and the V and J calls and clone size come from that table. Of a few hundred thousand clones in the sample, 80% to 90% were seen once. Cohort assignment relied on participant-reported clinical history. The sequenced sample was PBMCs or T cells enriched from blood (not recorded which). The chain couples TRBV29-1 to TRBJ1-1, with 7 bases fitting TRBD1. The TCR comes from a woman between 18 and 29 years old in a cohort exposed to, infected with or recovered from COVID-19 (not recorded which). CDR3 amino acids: CSVDRQGTEAFF. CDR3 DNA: TGCAGCGTTGACCGACAGGGAACTGAAGCTTTCTTT.